Here is one T cell receptor (beta chain) with its context. The antigen remains unidentified. The study subjected TCRalpha and TCRbeta cDNA to two nested PCRs of approximately 16 and 10 cycles. TCRdb re-called the 5' RACE reads and catalogs CDR3 proteins one per entry, DNA excluded. The sample holds 350,000 to 500,000 distinct CDR3 sequences. From whole blood, total RNA was isolated without any sorting of T cells. These data are taken from a study of monozygotic twins with inflammatory bowel disease. The study's findings and limits: Inverse Simpson values showed less TCRbeta diversity in IBD patients than in their healthy co-twins.

The CDR3 has 13 amino acids. Germline lookup yields CDR1 SGHNT and CDR2 YYREEE (reference sequence). The sequence came from a human donor with ulcerative colitis or Crohn's disease, or a healthy co-twin of an affected twin (not recorded which). The chain combines TRBV5-4 with TRBJ2-1; TCRdb returns TRBD2, unconfirmable since there is no DNA. Sequenced sample: blood. CDR3 sequence reads: CATRGGTSNEQFF.